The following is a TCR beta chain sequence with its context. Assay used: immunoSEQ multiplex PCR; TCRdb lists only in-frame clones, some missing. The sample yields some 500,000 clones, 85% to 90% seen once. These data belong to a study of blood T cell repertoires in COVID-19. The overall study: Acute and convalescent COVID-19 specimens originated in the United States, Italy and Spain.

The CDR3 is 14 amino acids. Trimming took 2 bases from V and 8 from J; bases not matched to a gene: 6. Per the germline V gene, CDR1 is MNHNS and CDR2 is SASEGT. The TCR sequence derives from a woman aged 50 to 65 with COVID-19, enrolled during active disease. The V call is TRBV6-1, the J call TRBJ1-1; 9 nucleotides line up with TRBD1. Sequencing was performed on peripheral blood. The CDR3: CASSEPGQGKEAFF. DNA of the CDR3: TGTGCCAGCAGTGAACCAGGACAGGGGAAGGAAGCTTTCTTT.